This TCR beta chain was retrieved from a study of spatial heterogeneity in lung cancer. For the study at large: Raw reads contained each unique TCR and UMI combination more than ten times on average.

Sample time point: sample taken at primary tumor resection. Donors were roughly 72 untreated early-stage non-small cell lung cancer patients. Tumor, nontumor lung or frozen PBMC supplied whole RNA that was sequenced unsorted. With 0 bases removed from V and 7 bases from J, the gap between germline ends came to 16 bases. The CDR3 runs to 16 residues. CDR1 is SGDLS, CDR2 YYNGEE, per germline. This clonotype was counted a few times. Each TCR cDNA molecule bore a unique molecular identifier. From the 5' RACE reads, TCRdb called clonotypes with MiXCR, one entry per CDR3 protein. The top ten clones hold approximately 14% of a sample with around 63,000 distinct CDR3 sequences, roughly 5.9% of them seen once.

This chain connects TRBV9 to TRBJ2-2; tentatively, D is TRBD2 (7 bases). The specimen was PBMCs, collected at surgery. This TCR came from a female donor with early-stage non-small cell lung cancer. In DNA form, the CDR3 reads TGTGCCAGCAGCGTAGTTGCGGGGGCCCGGGACGGGGAGCTGTTTTTT. It is translated as CASSVVAGARDGELFF.